The 25 T cell receptor beta chains presented below share a single source sample, sequenced in a study of blood T cell repertoires in COVID-19. TCRdb keeps only in-frame clones here, not all; method: immunoSEQ multiplex PCR. The profile shows some 250,000 clones, approximately 91% of them singletons. The sequenced sample consisted of PBMCs or T cells enriched from blood (not recorded which). These receptors were obtained from a human donor in a cohort exposed to, infected with or recovered from COVID-19 (not recorded which). The donor label of this sample is uncertain.

The chain is built from TRBV5-3 and TRBJ1-1; no reliable D call. TRBV5-3 is recorded as an ORF, its role being uncertain. The CDR3 has 13 amino acids. V was clipped by 4 bases and J by 2 bases, with 9 bases between them. The CDR3 reads CARSPKPNTEAFF. CDR3 DNA: TGTGCCAGAAGCCCTAAGCCCAACACTGAAGCTTTCTTT.

The chain joins TRBV9 to TRBJ1-1; D ambiguous. This CDR3 has 16 residues. Germline V lookup: CDR1 SGDLS, CDR2 YYNGEE. Trimming removed 0 bases from V and 6 bases from J, with 18 bases in between. The CDR3 region has the DNA TGTGCCAGCAGCGTAGAAGGCGGAGCGAAGTCCTCTGAAGCTTTCTTT. This gives the protein CASSVEGGAKSSEAFF.

The gene calls are TRBV5-1 and TRBJ2-7; possibly TRBD1 for D (5 bases). The CDR3 covers 16 residues. The V gene lost 4 bases and the J gene lost 0 bases, with 17 bases spanning the gap. Germline-derived CDR1 and CDR2 are SGHRS and YFSETQ. The CDR3 protein is CASSPPPARDSYEQYF. CDR3 in DNA: TGCGCCAGCAGCCCACCCCCCGCCAGGGACTCCTACGAGCAGTACTTC.

This sequence joins TRBV27 and TRBJ1-1; 7 bases align to TRBD1. Germline CDR1 reads MNHEY; CDR2 reads SMNVEV (reference sequence). Trimming removed 0 bases from V and 6 bases from J; junction bases left unmatched: 4. The CDR3 is made up of 14 amino acids. The CDR3 is CASSLSQGSPEAFF. The DNA of the CDR3 is TGTGCCAGCAGTTTATCACAGGGGTCCCCTGAAGCTTTCTTT.

The rearrangement links TRBV4-1 to TRBJ2-1; 7 bases map to TRBD2. This CDR3 is built from 14 residues. V trimming: 1 base; J trimming: 9 bases; junction bases outside the gene matches: 6. The germline V gene has CDR1 MGHRA and CDR2 YSYEKL. This CDR3 reads CASSQGGTIVEQFF. The CDR3 DNA is TGCGCCAGCAGCCAAGGCGGGACTATCGTTGAGCAGTTCTTC.

The chain has TRBV10-1 and TRBJ2-5; 9 bases align to TRBD1. This CDR3 comprises 15 residues. From germline, CDR1 is WNHNN and CDR2 SYGVQD (reference sequence). V was clipped by 6 bases and J by 7 bases; unmatched bases: 12. The CDR3 sequence is CASSAGTGKSGTQYF. The CDR3 bases are TGCGCCAGCAGCGCCGGGACAGGGAAATCAGGGACCCAGTACTTC.

J is TRBJ1-6 and V is TRBV10-3; tentative D call: TRBD1 (5 bases). CDR3 length: 15 amino acids. The germline V and J ends were trimmed by 3 bases and 7 bases, with 13 bases remaining between them. Per the germline V gene, CDR1 is ENHRY and CDR2 is SYGVKD. The DNA of the CDR3 is TGTGCCATCAGTGACGATATGGGGCAGAATTCACCCCTCCACTTT. It specifies CAISDDMGQNSPLHF.

This clone appeared a single time. The chain has TRBV27 and TRBJ2-7; D uncertain. CDR1 MNHEY and CDR2 SMNVEV come from the germline V gene (reference sequence). V was shortened by 8 bases and J by 2 bases, with 13 bases between the two germline ends. The CDR3 is 13 residues long. The CDR3 sequence is CASRFSRTYEQYF. CDR3 DNA: TGTGCCAGCCGATTCTCCAGAACCTACGAGCAGTACTTC.

The rearrangement uses TRBV19 and TRBJ2-7; possibly TRBD1 for D (6 bases). V lost 3 bases to trimming and J lost 3 bases, with 15 bases between them. The CDR3 length is 15 residues. Germline V gene lookup returns CDR1 LNHDA and CDR2 SQIVND (reference sequence). The CDR3 nucleotides are TGTGCCAGTAGTATGTACGCAGGGGACGGCTACGAGCAGTACTTC. Translated: CASSMYAGDGYEQYF.

There are a few counts of this clone. The chain recombines TRBV30 with TRBJ1-2; TRBD1 might be the D (6 bases). The V gene's germline CDR1 is GTSNPN and CDR2 SVGIG (reference sequence). This CDR3 spans 11 amino acids. Trimming left V 8 bases short and J 4 bases short, with 11 bases between. In DNA form, the CDR3 reads TGTGCCAGTGACAGGTTCTATGGCTACACCTTC. It specifies CASDRFYGYTF.

The V gene is TRBV5-6, the J gene TRBJ1-1; the D is unclear. This CDR3 comprises 15 residues. Trimming removed 4 bases at V and 8 bases at J, with 21 bases between. The germline V gene encodes CDR1 SGHDT and CDR2 YYEEEE. The CDR3 region has the DNA TGTGCCAGCAGCAGAGGTAGTGGTTGGCCCCCGGAAGCTTTCTTT. Translation gives CASSRGSGWPPEAFF.

The chain employs TRBV30 and TRBJ1-1, with D perhaps matching TRBD1 (5 bases). This CDR3 is built from 13 residues. The V end was cut by 1 base, the J end by 10 bases, with 16 bases between. CDR1 GTSNPN and CDR2 SVGIG come from the germline V gene (reference sequence). For the CDR3, the DNA is TGTGCCTGGAGTGCCACTGGGGACTTGGGAGCTTTCTTT. Amino acid sequence: CAWSATGDLGAFF.

The chain is built from TRBV2 and TRBJ1-1, with TRBD1 as a possible D gene (6 bases). This CDR3 comprises 15 residues. Between the trimmed V and J ends, which lost 1 base and 4 bases, there was a span of 13 bases. Germline V gene sequence: CDR1 SNHLY, CDR2 FYNNEI. Here the CDR3 DNA reads TGTGCCAGCAGTGAAGGGCGGGGGGCGCGCACTGAAGCTTTCTTT. It translates to CASSEGRGARTEAFF. Full variable domain (rest looked up from reference TRBV2 and TRBJ1-1): EPEVTQTPSHQVTQMGQEVILRCVPISNHLYFYWYRQILGQKVEFLVSFYNNEISEKSEIFDDQFSVERPDGSNFTLKIRSTKLEDSAMYFCASSEGRGARTEAFFGQGTRLTVV.

This chain connects TRBV25-1 to TRBJ2-1; 7 nucleotides line up with TRBD2. The CDR3 loop spans 16 amino acids. Trimming cost V 3 bases and J 0 bases; bases outside gene matches: 5. Germline CDR1 is MGHDK and CDR2 is SYGVNS. Here the CDR3 reads CASSEGGGGSYNEQFF. The DNA for the CDR3 is TGTGCCAGCAGTGAGGGCGGCGGGGGCTCCTACAATGAGCAGTTCTTC.

The V and J genes are TRBV6-2 or TRBV6-3 and TRBJ2-4; tentatively, D is TRBD2 (5 bases). The V and J ends lost 0 bases and 7 bases respectively, with 10 bases between them. The germline gives CDR1 MNHEY, CDR2 SVGEGT. The CDR3 sequence is 14 residues long. For the CDR3, the DNA is TGTGCCAGCAGTTACTCGAGGGCGATGAACATTCAGTACTTC. Amino acid sequence: CASSYSRAMNIQYF.

This clone was seen just once. V gene TRBV18 combines with J gene TRBJ2-5, with 7 positions matching TRBD1. The V and J ends lost 5 bases and 4 bases, in that order; junction bases with no gene match: 16. The CDR3 consists of 17 residues. The germline CDR1 and CDR2 sequences are KGHSH and LQKENI. The CDR3 sequence is CASSLDRVRAHLETQYF. CDR3 sequence (DNA): TGTGCCAGCTCATTAGACAGGGTCCGAGCACATCTAGAGACCCAGTACTTC. Variable domain in full (rest from reference TRBV18 and TRBJ2-5): NAGVMQNPRHLVRRRGQEARLRCSPMKGHSHVYWYRQLPEEGLKFMVYLQKENIIDESGMPKERFSAEFPKEGPSILRIQQVVRGDSAAYFCASSLDRVRAHLETQYFGPGTRLLVL.

This clone was recorded only once. V usage is TRBV11-3 and J usage is TRBJ2-1, with a weak D call TRBD1 (5 bases). The CDR3 loop spans 15 amino acids. Germline assignment: CDR1 SGHNT and CDR2 YENEEA. V lost 0 bases, J lost 2 bases, and 8 bases lay in between. CDR3 coding DNA: TGTGCCAGCAGCTTAGACAGGGCCGCCTACAATGAGCAGTTCTTC. Protein: CASSLDRAAYNEQFF. The complete variable domain, with remaining parts taken from reference TRBV11-3 and TRBJ2-1, reads EAGVVQSPRYKIIEKKQPVAFWCNPISGHNTLYWYLQNLGQGPELLIRYENEEAVDDSQLPKDRFSAERLKGVDSTLKIQPAELGDSAVYLCASSLDRAAYNEQFFGPGTRLTVL.

The gene calls are TRBV7-2 and TRBJ1-1, with no clear D. CDR1 and CDR2 from the germline V gene are SGHTA and FQGNSA. V gave up 3 bases and J gave up 4 bases, with 3 bases separating them. The CDR3 runs to 11 residues. The CDR3 DNA sequence: TGTGCCAGCAGCTTTAGCACTGAAGCTTTCTTT. This codes for CASSFSTEAFF.

The chain combines TRBV7-8 with TRBJ1-5; possible D gene TRBD1, 5 bases. The CDR3 covers 15 residues. V was pared by 5 bases and J by 3 bases, with 14 bases between. Germline V gene sequence: CDR1 SGHVS, CDR2 FQNEAQ. The CDR3 is CASSPTRVNNQPQHF. CDR3 DNA sequence: TGTGCCAGCAGCCCAACCAGGGTCAACAATCAGCCCCAGCATTTT. Full variable domain (rest looked up from reference TRBV7-8 and TRBJ1-5): GAGVSQSPRYKVAKRGQDVALRCDPISGHVSLFWYQQALGQGPEFLTYFQNEAQLDKSGLPSDRFFAERPEGSVSTLKIQRTQQEDSAVYLCASSPTRVNNQPQHFGDGTRLSIL.

This chain uses TRBV21-1 with TRBJ1-3; TRBD1, the table's D call, lacks a check against the DNA. TRBV21-1 constitutes a pseudogene. The CDR3 length is 17 residues. The CDR3 region is CASSKARQGKTGNTIYF. CDR3 sequence (DNA): TGTGCCAGCAGCAAAGCTCGACAGGGTAAAACTGGAAACACCATATATTTT.

V is TRBV5-1 and J is TRBJ2-4, with D possibly matching TRBD2 (6 bases). The CDR3 runs to 19 residues. Germline V lookup: CDR1 SGHRS, CDR2 YFSETQ. Deletions cut 3 bases from V and 3 bases from J, with 25 bases between. The CDR3 sequence is CASSYRPQGNDGSKNIQYF. CDR3 DNA: TGCGCCAGCAGCTACCGACCTCAGGGTAACGACGGGAGCAAAAACATTCAGTACTTC. The full variable domain, with the rest looked up from reference TRBV5-1 and TRBJ2-4, is KAGVTQTPRYLIKTRGQQVTLSCSPISGHRSVSWYQQTPGQGLQFLFEYFSETQRNKGNFPGRFSGRQFSNSRSEMNVSTLELGDSALYLCASSYRPQGNDGSKNIQYFGAGTRLSVL.

This clone was observed a single time. V usage is TRBV7-2 and J usage is TRBJ2-3; D may be TRBD2 (6 bases). The germline CDR1 and CDR2 sequences are SGHTA and FQGNSA. The CDR3 runs to 16 residues. V lost 1 base and J lost 4, with 15 bases in between. The CDR3 is CASSLDWGLPSDTQYF. In DNA, the CDR3 is TGTGCCAGCAGCTTAGATTGGGGACTTCCTTCAGATACGCAGTATTTT. The complete variable domain, with remaining parts taken from reference TRBV7-2 and TRBJ2-3, reads GAGVSQSPSNKVTEKGKDVELRCDPISGHTALYWYRQSLGQGLEFLIYFQGNSAPDKSGLPSDRFSAERTGGSVSTLTIQRTQQEDSAVYLCASSLDWGLPSDTQYFGPGTRLTVL.

The rearrangement links TRBV4-1 to TRBJ1-2, with 9 nucleotides matching TRBD1. V dropped 3 bases and J dropped 3; count of bases not matched to a gene: 8. Germline CDR1 MGHRA, CDR2 YSYEKL. The CDR3 runs to 16 residues. The CDR3 region is CASSHRGQGPYYGYTF. DNA for the CDR3: TGCGCCAGCAGCCATCGTGGACAGGGGCCTTACTATGGCTACACCTTC.

The CDR3 DNA sequence: TGTGCCAGCAGTTATAGGGGAAATGAGCAGTTCTTC. Its translation is CASSYRGNEQFF. V usage is TRBV6-5 and J usage is TRBJ2-1; a possible D gene is TRBD1 (5 bases). The germline V and J ends were trimmed by 3 bases and 7 bases, with 7 bases remaining between them. The CDR3 covers 12 residues. Germline V gene sequence: CDR1 MNHEY, CDR2 SVGAGI.

V is TRBV30 and J is TRBJ1-2; possible D gene TRBD1, 5 bases. Germline CDR1 is GTSNPN and CDR2 is SVGIG (reference sequence). The CDR3 is 14 residues long. Trimming stripped 4 bases from V and 7 bases from J, with 19 bases between. The CDR3 bases are TGTGCCTGGAAGGGGTTGGGGGGAACGTTTGGCTACACCTTC. Protein sequence: CAWKGLGGTFGYTF. The variable domain in full, with the rest retrieved from reference TRBV30 and TRBJ1-2, is SQTIHQWPATLVQPVGSPLSLECTVEGTSNPNLYWYRQAAGRGLQLLFYSVGIGQISSEVPQNLSASRPQDRQFILSSKKLLLSDSGFYLCAWKGLGGTFGYTFGSGTRLTVV.